Listed here are 8 T cell receptor beta chains from one sample, sequenced in a study of shared clonotypes between healthy human individuals. Some clones are missing from TCRdb's copy, which holds only in-frame ones; the method was immunoSEQ multiplex PCR. The sample records about 2.4 million clones, around nine tenths being singletons. The sequencing sample was made of naive CD4+ T cells sorted from blood. Subset noted: CD45RA+ positively selected. All receptors come from a man aged 18-30 years in good health.

The chain recombines TRBV10-3 with TRBJ2-5, with TRBD1 as a possible D gene (5 bases). The V and J ends lost 1 base and 5 bases respectively, with 11 bases between them. Germline CDR1 ENHRY, CDR2 SYGVKD. This CDR3 is 14 amino acids long. In nucleotides, the CDR3 is TGTGCCATCAGTGAGTTAGGGGATTCGGAGACCCAGTACTTC. It codes for CAISELGDSETQYF.

The chain carries TRBV5-1 and TRBJ2-7; possibly TRBD1 for D (6 bases). From germline, CDR1 is SGHRS and CDR2 YFSETQ. Trimming pared 0 bases from V and 4 bases from J, leaving 11 bases between. The CDR3 has 14 amino acids. CDR3 DNA sequence: TGCGCCAGCAGCTTGGGCAGGGGCGGGTACGAGCAGTACTTC. Encoded protein: CASSLGRGGYEQYF.

Concerning this clone: This same CDR3 is encoded by further DNA sequences in the sample. This sequence joins TRBV7-2 and TRBJ1-2; D call uncertain. There are 14 residues in the CDR3. From germline, CDR1 is SGHTA and CDR2 FQGNSA. V shed 1 base and J shed 1 base, with 7 bases lying between them. CDR3 in DNA: TGTGCCAGCAGCTTAGGCGTAGGTAACTATGGCTACACCTTC. Its translation: CASSLGVGNYGYTF.

As to this clone: The CDR3 does not close with the conserved phenylalanine or tryptophan, likely indicating a read error. It is unclear where the CDR3 begins or ends on the DNA, so no DNA is shown, and the CDR3 is as TCRdb lists it. J is TRBJ1-1 and V is TRBV2. The CDR3 length equals 13 residues, ends included. In germline, CDR1 is SNHLY, CDR2 FYNNEI. The CDR3 region is CASSEAYGKVLFI.

J is TRBJ2-4 and V is TRBV28; D perhaps matches TRBD2 (6 bases). Germline CDR1 MDHEN, CDR2 SYDVKM. Trimming pared 4 bases from V and 0 bases from J, leaving 10 bases between. This CDR3 contains 15 residues. As DNA, the CDR3 is TGTGCCAGCAGTTCCGAGGGACTAGCCAAAAACATTCAGTACTTC. Its protein product is CASSSEGLAKNIQYF. Looking up the rest from reference TRBV28 and TRBJ2-4 gives the full variable domain: DVKVTQSSRYLVKRTGEKVFLECVQDMDHENMFWYRQDPGLGLRLIYFSYDVKMKEKGDIPEGYSVSREKKERFSLILESASTNQTSMYLCASSSEGLAKNIQYFGAGTRLSVL.

This clone was observed a few times. The chain links TRBV18 to TRBJ2-7; TRBD1 matches 10 bases. Germline-derived CDR1 and CDR2 are KGHSH and LQKENI. With V trimmed by 0 bases and J by 0 bases, 2 bases remained unmatched. The CDR3 runs 16 residues. The CDR3 DNA reads TGTGCCAGCTCACCACCGGGACAGGGGAGCTCCTACGAGCAGTACTTC. This sequence encodes CASSPPGQGSSYEQYF. The full variable domain, with the rest looked up from reference TRBV18 and TRBJ2-7, is NAGVMQNPRHLVRRRGQEARLRCSPMKGHSHVYWYRQLPEEGLKFMVYLQKENIIDESGMPKERFSAEFPKEGPSILRIQQVVRGDSAAYFCASSPPGQGSSYEQYFGPGTRLTVT.

This clone was seen just once. The gene calls are TRBV4-3 and TRBJ2-7; 9 bases match TRBD2. Germline-derived CDR1 and CDR2 are LGHNA and YSLEER. This CDR3 contains 15 residues. J gave up 6 bases and V 4 bases, and 10 bases lay outside the gene matches. This CDR3 is CASSRRPSGALEQYF. The CDR3 DNA follows: TGCGCCAGCAGCCGCAGACCTAGCGGGGCCCTCGAGCAGTACTTC.

J is TRBJ1-2 and V is TRBV19; 8 bases are a match to TRBD1. Germline V gives CDR1 LNHDA, CDR2 SQIVND (reference sequence). CDR3 length: 15 residues. After removal of 5 bases from V and 7 bases from J, the junction contained 12 bases not matched to a gene. The CDR3 is CASSAHQGASRGYTF. The CDR3 DNA follows: TGTGCCAGTAGTGCCCATCAGGGGGCTTCTCGTGGCTACACCTTC.